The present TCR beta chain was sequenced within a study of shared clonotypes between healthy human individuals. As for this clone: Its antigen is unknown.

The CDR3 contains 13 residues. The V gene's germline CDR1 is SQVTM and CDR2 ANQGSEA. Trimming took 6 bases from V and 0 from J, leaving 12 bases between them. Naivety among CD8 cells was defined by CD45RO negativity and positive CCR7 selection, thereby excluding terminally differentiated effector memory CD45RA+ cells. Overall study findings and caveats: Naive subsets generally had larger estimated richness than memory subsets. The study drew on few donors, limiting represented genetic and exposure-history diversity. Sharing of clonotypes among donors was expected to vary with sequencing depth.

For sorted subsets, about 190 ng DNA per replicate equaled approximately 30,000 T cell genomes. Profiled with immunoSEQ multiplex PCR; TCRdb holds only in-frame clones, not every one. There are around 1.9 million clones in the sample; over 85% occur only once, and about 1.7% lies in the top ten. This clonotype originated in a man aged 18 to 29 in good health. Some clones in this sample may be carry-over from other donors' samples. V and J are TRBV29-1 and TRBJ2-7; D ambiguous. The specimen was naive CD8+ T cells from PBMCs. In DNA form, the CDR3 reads TGCAGCGTGATAGACGGCAGCTCCTACGAGCAGTACTTC. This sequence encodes CSVIDGSSYEQYF.